This TCR beta chain was observed in a study of blood T cell repertoires in COVID-19. Study in general: Acute and convalescent COVID-19 specimens originated in the United States, Italy and Spain.

In germline, CDR1 is SGDLS, CDR2 YYNGEE. V shed 3 bases and J shed 2 bases, with 13 bases lying between them. This CDR3 has 15 amino acids. The sample holds one count of this clone. How the authors handled the data: Nucleated cell counts were estimated from reference gene primer amplification. Data came from immunoSEQ multiplex PCR; TCRdb stores just in-frame clones and leaves some out. For V, J and clone size, that table is used; D and trimming come from the DNA. This sample has roughly 43,000 clones, with 80% to 90% found just once. The sequenced sample consisted of peripheral blood. The chain employs TRBV9 and TRBJ2-3, with a weak D call TRBD2 (6 bases). The origin of this receptor is a man aged 55 to 70 with active COVID-19. The CDR3 loop is CASSERLGLTDTQYF. Written as DNA, the CDR3 is TGTGCCAGCAGCGAAAGACTGGGACTCACAGATACGCAGTATTTT. Combining the CDR3 with reference TRBV9 and TRBJ2-3 gives the whole variable domain DSGVTQTPKHLITATGQRVTLRCSPRSGDLSVYWYQQSLDQGLQFLIQYYNGEERAKGNILERFSAQQFPDLHSELNLSSLELGDSALYFCASSERLGLTDTQYFGPGTRLTVL.